This T cell receptor (beta chain) was recovered during a study of shared clonotypes between healthy human individuals. Some clones are missing from TCRdb's copy, which holds only in-frame ones; the method was immunoSEQ multiplex PCR. The sample has a few hundred thousand clones, less than 75% seen once; the top ten hold 10%. This CDR3 has 16 residues. Germline loops: CDR1 ENHRY, CDR2 SYGVKD. With 3 bases removed from V and 1 base from J, the gap between germline ends came to 16 bases. This TCR derives from a man aged 25 to 40 in good health. This chain links TRBV10-3 with TRBJ2-7, with D perhaps matching TRBD2 (6 bases). The sample taken for sequencing was memory CD4+ T cells sorted from blood. The sample's subset: CD45RA-negative fraction. This chain's CDR3 is CAISEWRGRESYEQYF. The DNA for the CDR3 is TGTGCCATCAGTGAATGGCGGGGAAGAGAGTCCTACGAGCAGTACTTC.